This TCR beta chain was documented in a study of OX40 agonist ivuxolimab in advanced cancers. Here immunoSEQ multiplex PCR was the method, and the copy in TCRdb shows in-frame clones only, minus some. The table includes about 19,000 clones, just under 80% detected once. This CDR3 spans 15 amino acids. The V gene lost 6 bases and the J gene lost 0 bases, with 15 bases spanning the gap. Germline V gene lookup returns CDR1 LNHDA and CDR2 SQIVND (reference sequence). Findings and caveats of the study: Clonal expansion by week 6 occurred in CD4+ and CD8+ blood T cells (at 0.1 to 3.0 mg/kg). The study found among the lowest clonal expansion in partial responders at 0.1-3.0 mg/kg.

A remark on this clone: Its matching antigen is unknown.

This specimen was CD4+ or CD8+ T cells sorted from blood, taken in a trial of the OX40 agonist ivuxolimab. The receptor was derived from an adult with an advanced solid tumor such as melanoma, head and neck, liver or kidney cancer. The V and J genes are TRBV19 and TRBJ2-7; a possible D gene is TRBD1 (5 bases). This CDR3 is CASSAGLGLSYEQYF. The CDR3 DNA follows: TGTGCCAGTAGCGCAGGGTTGGGCCTCTCCTACGAGCAGTACTTC.